Listed below are T cell receptor beta chains from one sample, sequenced in a study of OX40 agonist ivuxolimab in advanced cancers. The protocol was immunoSEQ multiplex PCR, while the TCRdb copy is restricted to in-frame clones and leaves out a portion. The table lists some 99,000 clones, 70% to 90% of them singletons, with roughly 0.5% in the top ten. Sequenced here: CD4+ or CD8+ T cells sorted from blood, sampled in a trial of the OX40 agonist ivuxolimab. The receptors were gathered from an adult with an advanced solid tumor such as melanoma, head and neck, liver or kidney cancer. Each CDR3 is given with its conserved first and last residue. A D gene is named only where the DNA matches it firmly. Part of the rows lack a size; the others show once, few, many or a class for expanded clones.

D gene	V gene	J gene	clone size	CDR3 DNA	CDR3 protein
TRBD1	TRBV19	TRBJ2-3	NA	TGTGCCAGTAGTGGGACAGGAGGATTCACAGATACGCAGTATTTT	CASSGTGGFTDTQYF
NA	TRBV5-1	TRBJ1-1	NA	TGCGCCAGCAGCTTGTCAGGATCAGGGAACACTGAAGCTTTCTTT	CASSLSGSGNTEAFF
NA	TRBV5-1	TRBJ1-4	NA	TGCGCCAGCAGCCTACAGGGTTCTAATGAAAAACTGTTTTTT	CASSLQGSNEKLFF
TRBD1	TRBV5-1	TRBJ2-5	NA	TGCGCCAGCAGCCGGACACAGGGGGGTGACGAGACCCAGTACTTC	CASSRTQGGDETQYF
NA	TRBV2	TRBJ1-5	NA	TGTGCCAGCAGTGAACGGCGGCCTTCCAATCAGCCCCAGCATTTT	CASSERRPSNQPQHF
NA	TRBV10-3	TRBJ1-2	NA	TGTGCCATCAGTGGCGGACAATATGGCTACACCTTC	CAISGGQYGYTF
NA	TRBV19	TRBJ1-1	NA	TGTGCCAGTAGTATATTGCGGGAAACTGAAGCTTTCTTT	CASSILRETEAFF
NA	TRBV4-2	TRBJ1-6	NA	TGTGCCAGCAGCCAAGAAATTCTGAGACTCCTAAATTCACCCCTCCACTTT	CASSQEILRLLNSPLHF
NA	TRBV6-1	TRBJ1-1	NA	TGTGCCAGCACTCGGGGGCCTATTGAAGCTTTCTTT	CASTRGPIEAFF
NA	TRBV5-1	TRBJ1-2	NA	TGCGCCAGCAGTGACAGAAGCTATGGCTACACCTTC	CASSDRSYGYTF
NA	TRBV7-9	TRBJ2-3	NA	TGTGCCAGCAGCCGACAGGGCACAGATACGCAGTATTTT	CASSRQGTDTQYF
TRBD1	TRBV7-8	TRBJ1-5	NA	TGTGCCAGCAGCGGTGACAGGGCCTCCGTAGGGGCCCAGCATTTT	CASSGDRASVGAQHF
NA	TRBV5-5	TRBJ1-1	once	TGTGCCAGCAGCTTGGGGCCAGTCACTGAAGCTTTCTTT	CASSLGPVTEAFF
NA	TRBV16	TRBJ1-3	few	TGTGCCAGCAGCCAAAGTAGTGGAAACACCATATATTTT	CASSQSSGNTIYF
TRBD1	TRBV28	TRBJ1-2	NA	TGTGCCAGCAGAACCGGACAGGAAACGGGTGGCTACACCTTC	CASRTGQETGGYTF
TRBD2	TRBV5-1	TRBJ2-5	NA	TGCGCCAGCAGCCCCAGCGGGGGGGCCGGGGAGACCCAGTACTTC	CASSPSGGAGETQYF
NA	TRBV9	TRBJ2-1	NA	TGTGCCAGCAGCGTTTTTATCCCGAGCTCCTACAATGAGCAGTTCTTC	CASSVFIPSSYNEQFF
NA	TRBV20-1	TRBJ1-1	few	TGCAGTGGGGTAGAGAACACTGAAGCTTTCTTT	CSGVENTEAFF
TRBD1	TRBV29-1	TRBJ2-7	NA	TGCAGCGTTGCAGGACAGGGGACCTACGAGCAGTACTTC	CSVAGQGTYEQYF
NA	TRBV7-3	TRBJ1-2	NA	TGTGCCAGCAGCTTATCCAGGGATGGCTACACCTTC	CASSLSRDGYTF
NA	TRBV28	TRBJ1-6	NA	TGTGCCAGCAGGGGGGGCCCGGACCGTTATAATTCACCCCTCCACTTT	CASRGGPDRYNSPLHF
NA	TRBV6-5	TRBJ1-1	NA	TGTGCCAGCAGTTCCGGATCCGACACTGAAGCTTTCTTT	CASSSGSDTEAFF
TRBD1	TRBV7-6	TRBJ2-3	NA	TGTGCCAGCAGCGGGACACAGGGGTCGAGAGATACGCAGTATTTT	CASSGTQGSRDTQYF
TRBD2	TRBV7-9	TRBJ2-5	few	TGTGCCAGCAGCCTCGGGGGGGACTTAGAGACCCAGTACTTC	CASSLGGDLETQYF
NA	TRBV4-1	TRBJ1-1	NA	TGCGCCAGCAGCCACCTTGGGTGGGAGGTCAGGAGGGCGAACACTGAAGCTTTCTTT	CASSHLGWEVRRANTEAFF
NA	TRBV21-1	TRBJ2-7	few	TGTGCCAGCAGCACCTGTCACGTGGACACTGGGGACTACGAGCAGTACTTC	CASSTCHVDTGDYEQYF
NA	TRBV27	TRBJ1-1	once	TGTGCCAGCAGTTTCAAACCGAACACTGAAGCTTTCTTT	CASSFKPNTEAFF
NA	TRBV7-2	TRBJ2-7	NA	TGTGCCAGCACCCTAGGCGGGACCTCCTACGAGCAGTACTTC	CASTLGGTSYEQYF